This T cell receptor (beta chain) was captured in a study of T cell responses to AZD1222 COVID-19 vaccine. Clones were read by immunoSEQ multiplex PCR, and TCRdb kept only the in-frame ones, dropping some. This sample has 85,000 to 130,000 clones; roughly 87% occur once, and the top ten carry 7.5% to 9%. Worth noting for this clone: Its antigen is as yet unknown.

Study results and caveats: The donor group comprised mostly white British people and more females; the analysis possibly underestimated clonal diversity.

The length of the CDR3 is 16 residues. Deletions cut 2 bases from V and 4 bases from J, with 14 bases between. The V gene's germline CDR1 is MNHEY and CDR2 SMNVEV (reference sequence). The source is an adult who received the AZD1222 COVID-19 vaccine. The chain combines TRBV27 with TRBJ1-4; D unresolved. The source material was peripheral blood, sampled 28 days after the second AZD1222 dose. The CDR3 is CASSLAGREINEKLFF. The CDR3 bases are TGTGCCAGCAGTTTAGCGGGGAGGGAGATTAATGAAAAACTGTTTTTT.